A selection of T cell receptor beta chains follows, all from one sample in a study of glioma-infiltrating T cells after dendritic cell vaccination. Clones were sequenced by immunoSEQ multiplex PCR, and TCRdb holds only the in-frame ones, with some missing. The sample consists of about 76,000 clones, about nine tenths of them appearing once. The source material was blood, sampled after dendritic cell vaccination. These receptor sequences come from a human donor with glioblastoma. CDR3s include the opening cysteine and the closing phenylalanine or tryptophan. D genes are given only for firm matches. The listing skips clone size in some rows; elsewhere it reads once, few, many or a size class.

abundance	v_gene	d_gene	j_gene	CDR3nt	CDR3aa
.	TRBV29-1	TRBD1	TRBJ2-1	TGCAGCGCGGACAGGGAAATTGCTGAGCAGTTCTTC	CSADREIAEQFF
.	TRBV4-2	.	TRBJ1-1	TGTGCCAGCAGCCAAGTGGCCATGAACACTGAAGCTTTCTTT	CASSQVAMNTEAFF
.	TRBV30	TRBD1	TRBJ1-2	TGTGCCTGGACAGGGGGGATCTATGGCTACACCTTC	CAWTGGIYGYTF
.	TRBV2	.	TRBJ1-5	TGTGCCAGCAGTAAACCCGCCGCGGGTCAGCCCCAGCATTTT	CASSKPAAGQPQHF
.	TRBV11-2	TRBD2	TRBJ2-1	TGTGCCAGCAGGCCTAGCGGGAGTAATGAGCAGTTCTTC	CASRPSGSNEQFF
.	TRBV4-1	TRBD2	TRBJ2-7	TGCGCCAGCAGCCAAGGACTAGCGGGGGGGTGGGAGCAGTACTTC	CASSQGLAGGWEQYF
.	TRBV18	.	TRBJ1-3	TGTGCCAGCTCAATCCGGGAAGTGGCTGGAAACACCATATATTTT	CASSIREVAGNTIYF
.	TRBV5-1	.	TRBJ1-1	TGCGCCAGCAAGGGCGGGGGTTTCACTGAAGCTTTCTTT	CASKGGGFTEAFF
few	TRBV19	TRBD1	TRBJ2-7	TGTGCCAGTAGTATAGTACAGGGGGCATCCTACGAGCAGTACTTC	CASSIVQGASYEQYF
once	TRBV25-1	.	TRBJ1-2	TGTGCCAGCAGATACCACAGGTATGGCTACACCTTC	CASRYHRYGYTF
.	TRBV5-1	TRBD2	TRBJ2-3	TGCGCCAGCAAAGGGACTAGCGGGACCCGAGTCACAGATACGCAGTATTTT	CASKGTSGTRVTDTQYF
.	TRBV5-4	TRBD1	TRBJ1-6	TGTGCCAGCAGTCTCCCCACAGGGGTGGTCAGAACCGTCTATAATTCACCCCTCCACTTT	CASSLPTGVVRTVYNSPLHF
.	TRBV5-1	TRBD1	TRBJ1-1	TGCGCCAGCAGCTCCGGACAGGGGTTGAGGGAAGCTTTCTTT	CASSSGQGLREAFF
few	TRBV2	TRBD2	TRBJ2-7	TGTGCCAGCAGTGGGATTATAATGACTAGCGGGGGGCCCTTC	CASSGIIMTSGGPF
medium-sized	TRBV6-6	.	TRBJ1-2	TGTGCCAGCAGTTACTCTCTATCTAACTATGGCTACACCTTC	CASSYSLSNYGYTF